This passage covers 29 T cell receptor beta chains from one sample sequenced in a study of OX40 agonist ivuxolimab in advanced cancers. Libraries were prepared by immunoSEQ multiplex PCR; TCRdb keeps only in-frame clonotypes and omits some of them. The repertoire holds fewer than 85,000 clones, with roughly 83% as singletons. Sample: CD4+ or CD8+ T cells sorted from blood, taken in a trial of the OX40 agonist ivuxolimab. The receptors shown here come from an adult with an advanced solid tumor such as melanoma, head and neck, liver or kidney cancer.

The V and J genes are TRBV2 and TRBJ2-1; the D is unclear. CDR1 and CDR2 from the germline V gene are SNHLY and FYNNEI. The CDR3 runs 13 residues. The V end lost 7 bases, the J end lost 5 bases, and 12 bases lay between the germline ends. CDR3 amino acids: CASTGVGDNEQFF. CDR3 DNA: TGTGCCAGCACTGGGGTCGGTGACAATGAGCAGTTCTTC. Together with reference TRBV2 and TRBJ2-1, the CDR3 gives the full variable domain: EPEVTQTPSHQVTQMGQEVILRCVPISNHLYFYWYRQILGQKVEFLVSFYNNEISEKSEIFDDQFSVERPDGSNFTLKIRSTKLEDSAMYFCASTGVGDNEQFFGPGTRLTVL.

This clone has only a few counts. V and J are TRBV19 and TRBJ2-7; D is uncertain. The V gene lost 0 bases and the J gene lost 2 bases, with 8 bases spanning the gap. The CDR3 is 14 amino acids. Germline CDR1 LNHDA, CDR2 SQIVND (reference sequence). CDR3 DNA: TGTGCCAGTAGTATAGAGGTCACCCCCTACGAGCAGTACTTC. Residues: CASSIEVTPYEQYF.

The CDR3 is CASIPDGSYEQYF. CDR3 coding DNA: TGTGCCAGCATCCCCGACGGCTCCTACGAGCAGTACTTC. The chain carries TRBV6-6 and TRBJ2-7, with D uncertain. The CDR3 runs to 13 residues. Looked up from germline, CDR1 is MNHNY and CDR2 is SVGAGI (reference sequence). V lost 7 bases to trimming and J lost 0 bases, with 10 bases between them.

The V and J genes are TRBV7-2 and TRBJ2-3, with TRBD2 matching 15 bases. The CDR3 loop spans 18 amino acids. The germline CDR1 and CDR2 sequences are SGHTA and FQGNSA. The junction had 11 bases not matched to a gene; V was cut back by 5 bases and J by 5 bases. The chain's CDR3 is CASSPVGLAGGPVDTQYF. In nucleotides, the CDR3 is TGTGCCAGCAGCCCGGTTGGACTAGCGGGGGGGCCAGTAGATACGCAGTATTTT.

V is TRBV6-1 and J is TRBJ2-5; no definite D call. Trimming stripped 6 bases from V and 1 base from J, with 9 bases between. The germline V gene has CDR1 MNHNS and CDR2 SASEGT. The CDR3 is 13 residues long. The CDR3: CASRPAAQETQYF. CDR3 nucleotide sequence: TGTGCCAGCAGACCGGCAGCCCAAGAGACCCAGTACTTC.

In DNA, the CDR3 is TGTGCCAGCAGTTATCCCAGGGGGCACAGCAATCAGCCCCAGCATTTT. Protein product: CASSYPRGHSNQPQHF. The chain has TRBV6-6 and TRBJ1-5; TRBD1 matches at 8 bases. Unmatched junction bases numbered 5, after V lost 3 bases and J lost 1 base. CDR3 length equals 16 residues. Germline V CDR1 and CDR2: MNHNY, SVGAGI (reference sequence).

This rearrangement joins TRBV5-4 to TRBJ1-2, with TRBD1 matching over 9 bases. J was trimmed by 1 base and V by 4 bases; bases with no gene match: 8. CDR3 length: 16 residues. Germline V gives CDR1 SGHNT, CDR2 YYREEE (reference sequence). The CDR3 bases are TGTGCCAGCAGCAACCGGGACAGGGATCTTAACTATGGCTACACCTTC. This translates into CASSNRDRDLNYGYTF.

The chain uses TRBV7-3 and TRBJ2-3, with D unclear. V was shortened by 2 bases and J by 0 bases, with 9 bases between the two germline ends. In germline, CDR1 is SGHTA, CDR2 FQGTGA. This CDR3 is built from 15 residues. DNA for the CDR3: TGTGCCAGCAGCTTATTCGTGGGGAGCACAGATACGCAGTATTTT. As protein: CASSLFVGSTDTQYF.

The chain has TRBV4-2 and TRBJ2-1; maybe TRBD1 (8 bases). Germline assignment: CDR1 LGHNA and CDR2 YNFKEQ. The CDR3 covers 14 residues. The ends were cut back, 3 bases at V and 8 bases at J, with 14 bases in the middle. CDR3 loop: CASSQKQGGDEQFF. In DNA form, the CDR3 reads TGTGCCAGCAGCCAGAAACAGGGGGGGGATGAGCAGTTCTTC.

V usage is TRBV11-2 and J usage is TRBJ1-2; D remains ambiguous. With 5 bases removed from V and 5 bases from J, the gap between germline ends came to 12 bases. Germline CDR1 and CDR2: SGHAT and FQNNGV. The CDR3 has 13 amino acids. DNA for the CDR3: TGTGCCAGCAGCCCCGAACAGCAATATGGCTACACCTTC. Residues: CASSPEQQYGYTF. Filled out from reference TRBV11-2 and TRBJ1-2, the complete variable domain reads EAGVAQSPRYKIIEKRQSVAFWCNPISGHATLYWYQQILGQGPKLLIQFQNNGVVDDSQLPKDRFSAERLKGVDSTLKIQPAKLEDSAVYLCASSPEQQYGYTFGSGTRLTVV.

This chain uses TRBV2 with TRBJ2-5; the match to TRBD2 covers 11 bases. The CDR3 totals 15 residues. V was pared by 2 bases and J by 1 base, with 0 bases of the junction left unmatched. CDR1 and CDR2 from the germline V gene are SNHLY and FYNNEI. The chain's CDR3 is CASSETSGGQETQYF. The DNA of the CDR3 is TGTGCCAGCAGTGAAACTAGCGGGGGCCAAGAGACCCAGTACTTC.

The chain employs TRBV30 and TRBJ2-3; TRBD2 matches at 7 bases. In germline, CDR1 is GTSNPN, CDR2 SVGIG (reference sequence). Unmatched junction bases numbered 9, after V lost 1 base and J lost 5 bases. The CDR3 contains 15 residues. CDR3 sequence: CAWSGLADTRDTQYF. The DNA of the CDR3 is TGTGCCTGGAGTGGACTAGCCGACACGAGAGATACGCAGTATTTT.

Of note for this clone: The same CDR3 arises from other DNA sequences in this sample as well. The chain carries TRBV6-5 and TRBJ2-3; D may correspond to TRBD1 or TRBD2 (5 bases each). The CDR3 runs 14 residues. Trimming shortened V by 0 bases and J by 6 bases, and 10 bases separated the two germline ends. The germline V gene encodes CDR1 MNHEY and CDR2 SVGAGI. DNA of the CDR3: TGTGCCAGCAGTTACTCGGGGCGGGCGGATACGCAGTATTTT. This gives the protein CASSYSGRADTQYF.

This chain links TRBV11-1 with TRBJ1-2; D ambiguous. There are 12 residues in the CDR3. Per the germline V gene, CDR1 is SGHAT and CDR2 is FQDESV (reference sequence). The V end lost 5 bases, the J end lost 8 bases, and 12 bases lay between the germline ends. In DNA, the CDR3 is TGTGCCAGCAGCCTCCACGGGCGCGGCTACACCTTC. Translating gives CASSLHGRGYTF.

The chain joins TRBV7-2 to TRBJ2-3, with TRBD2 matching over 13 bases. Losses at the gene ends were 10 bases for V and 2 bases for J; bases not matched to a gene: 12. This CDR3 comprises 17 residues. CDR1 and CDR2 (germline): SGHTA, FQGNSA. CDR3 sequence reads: CATTQLAGGPSTDTQYF. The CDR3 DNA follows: TGTGCCACCACTCAACTAGCGGGGGGGCCATCCACAGATACGCAGTATTTT.

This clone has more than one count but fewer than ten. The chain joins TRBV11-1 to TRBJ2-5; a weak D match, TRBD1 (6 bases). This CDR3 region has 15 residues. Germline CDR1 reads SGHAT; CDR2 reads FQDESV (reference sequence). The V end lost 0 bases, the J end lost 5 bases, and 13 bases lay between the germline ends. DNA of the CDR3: TGTGCCAGCAGCTTAGCAACGGTTAGGGGGGAGACCCAGTACTTC. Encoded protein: CASSLATVRGETQYF.

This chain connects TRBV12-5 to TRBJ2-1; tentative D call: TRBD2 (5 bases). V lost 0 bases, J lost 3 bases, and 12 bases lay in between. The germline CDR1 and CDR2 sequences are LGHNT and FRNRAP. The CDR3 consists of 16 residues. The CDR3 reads CASGLVRGGVYNEQFF. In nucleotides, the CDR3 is TGTGCTAGTGGTTTGGTACGAGGAGGCGTCTACAATGAGCAGTTCTTC.

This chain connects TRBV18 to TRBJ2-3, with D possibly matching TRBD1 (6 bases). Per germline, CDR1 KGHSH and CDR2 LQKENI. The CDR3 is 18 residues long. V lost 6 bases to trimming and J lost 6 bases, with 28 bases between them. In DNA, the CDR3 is TGTGCCAGCTCGCTAACCCAAAACGGACAGCGCCTGGGGGATACGCAGTATTTT. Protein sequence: CASSLTQNGQRLGDTQYF.

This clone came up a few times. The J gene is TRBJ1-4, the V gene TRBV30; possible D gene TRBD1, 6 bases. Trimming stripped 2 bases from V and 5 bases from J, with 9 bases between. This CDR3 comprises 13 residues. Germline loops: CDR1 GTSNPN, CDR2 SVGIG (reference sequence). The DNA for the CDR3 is TGTGCCTGGAGTCAGGGGCGAAATGAAAAACTGTTTTTT. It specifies CAWSQGRNEKLFF.

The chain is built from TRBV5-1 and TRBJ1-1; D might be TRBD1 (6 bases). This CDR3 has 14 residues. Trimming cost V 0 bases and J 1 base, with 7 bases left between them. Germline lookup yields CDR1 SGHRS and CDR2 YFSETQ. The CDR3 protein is CASSLGGGNTEAFF. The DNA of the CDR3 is TGCGCCAGCAGCTTGGGAGGGGGGAACACTGAAGCTTTCTTT. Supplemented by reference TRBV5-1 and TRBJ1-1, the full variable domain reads KAGVTQTPRYLIKTRGQQVTLSCSPISGHRSVSWYQQTPGQGLQFLFEYFSETQRNKGNFPGRFSGRQFSNSRSEMNVSTLELGDSALYLCASSLGGGNTEAFFGQGTRLTVV.

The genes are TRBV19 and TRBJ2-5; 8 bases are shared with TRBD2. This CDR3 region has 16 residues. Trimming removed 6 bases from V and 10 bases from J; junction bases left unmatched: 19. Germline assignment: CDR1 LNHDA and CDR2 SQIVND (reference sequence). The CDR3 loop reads CASRARGPGTRGFQYF. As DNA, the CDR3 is TGTGCCAGTAGGGCCCGGGGACCCGGGACTAGAGGTTTCCAGTACTTC.

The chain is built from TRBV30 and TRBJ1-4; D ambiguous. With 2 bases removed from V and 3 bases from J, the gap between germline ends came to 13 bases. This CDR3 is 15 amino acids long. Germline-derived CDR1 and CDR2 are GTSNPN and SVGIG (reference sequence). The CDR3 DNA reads TGTGCCTGGAGTCCAAGTTGGTCAGCTAATGAAAAACTGTTTTTT. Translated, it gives CAWSPSWSANEKLFF.

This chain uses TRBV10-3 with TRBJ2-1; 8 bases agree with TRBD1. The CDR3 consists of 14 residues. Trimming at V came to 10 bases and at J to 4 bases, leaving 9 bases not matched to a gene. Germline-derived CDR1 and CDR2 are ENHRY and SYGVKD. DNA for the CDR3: TGTGCCACAACCGGGACAGGTCTATACAATGAGCAGTTCTTC. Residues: CATTGTGLYNEQFF.

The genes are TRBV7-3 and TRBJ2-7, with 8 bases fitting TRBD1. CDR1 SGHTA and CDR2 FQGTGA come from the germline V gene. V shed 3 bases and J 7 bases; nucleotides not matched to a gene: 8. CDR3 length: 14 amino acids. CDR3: CASSFSGGPGEQYF. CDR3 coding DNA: TGTGCCAGCAGCTTCTCAGGGGGCCCGGGAGAGCAGTACTTC.

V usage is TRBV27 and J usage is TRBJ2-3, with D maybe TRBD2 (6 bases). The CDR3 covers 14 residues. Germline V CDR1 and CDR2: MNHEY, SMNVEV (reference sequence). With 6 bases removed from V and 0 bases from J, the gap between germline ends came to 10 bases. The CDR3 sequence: CASREGTSTDTQYF. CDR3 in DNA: TGTGCCAGCAGGGAGGGGACTAGCACAGATACGCAGTATTTT.

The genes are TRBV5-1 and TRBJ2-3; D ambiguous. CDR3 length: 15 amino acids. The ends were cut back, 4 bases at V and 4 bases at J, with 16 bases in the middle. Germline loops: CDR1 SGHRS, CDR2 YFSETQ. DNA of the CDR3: TGCGCCAGCAGCAATAGGGCCGGCGGCGCAGATACGCAGTATTTT. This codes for CASSNRAGGADTQYF. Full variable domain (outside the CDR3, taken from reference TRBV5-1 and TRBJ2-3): KAGVTQTPRYLIKTRGQQVTLSCSPISGHRSVSWYQQTPGQGLQFLFEYFSETQRNKGNFPGRFSGRQFSNSRSEMNVSTLELGDSALYLCASSNRAGGADTQYFGPGTRLTVL.

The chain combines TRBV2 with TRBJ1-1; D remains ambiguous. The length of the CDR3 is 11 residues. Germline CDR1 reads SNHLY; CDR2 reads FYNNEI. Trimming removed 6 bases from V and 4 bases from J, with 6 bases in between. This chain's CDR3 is CASRQRTEAFF. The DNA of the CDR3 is TGTGCCAGCAGGCAACGCACTGAAGCTTTCTTT.

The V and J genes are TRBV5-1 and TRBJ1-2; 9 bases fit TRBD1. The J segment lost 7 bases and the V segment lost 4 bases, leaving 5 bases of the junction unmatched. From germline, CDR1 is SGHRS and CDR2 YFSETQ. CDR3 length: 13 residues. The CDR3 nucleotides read TGCGCCAGCAGCCCACTGACAGGGGGTGGCTACACCTTC. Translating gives CASSPLTGGGYTF.

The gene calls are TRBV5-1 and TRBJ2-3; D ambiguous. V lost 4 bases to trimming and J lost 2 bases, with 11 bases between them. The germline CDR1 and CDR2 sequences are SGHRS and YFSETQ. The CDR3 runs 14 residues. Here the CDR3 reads CASSEKVYTDTQYF. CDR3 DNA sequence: TGCGCCAGCAGCGAAAAGGTATACACAGATACGCAGTATTTT. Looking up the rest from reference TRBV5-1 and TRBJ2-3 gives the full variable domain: KAGVTQTPRYLIKTRGQQVTLSCSPISGHRSVSWYQQTPGQGLQFLFEYFSETQRNKGNFPGRFSGRQFSNSRSEMNVSTLELGDSALYLCASSEKVYTDTQYFGPGTRLTVL.